This TCR beta chain was identified in a study of PD-1 blockade in mismatch repair-deficient tumors. Looked up from germline, CDR1 is SGHVS and CDR2 is FNYEAQ. CDR3 size: 14 residues. The V and J ends lost 4 bases and 7 bases respectively, with 14 bases between them. Using immunoSEQ multiplex PCR, the repertoire was profiled, and TCRdb retains in-frame clones only, with some absent. Seen here are 90,000 to 120,000 clones, approximately 80% observed once, and the top ten hold approximately 6.5%. V usage is TRBV7-6 and J usage is TRBJ2-1; possible D gene TRBD1, 6 bases. The specimen comprised peripheral blood, sampled approximately 36 weeks after starting pembrolizumab. This receptor was obtained from an adult with mismatch repair-deficient cancer. The chain's CDR3 is CASSWTATGNEQFF. CDR3 in DNA: TGTGCCAGCAGCTGGACAGCGACGGGGAATGAGCAGTTCTTC.